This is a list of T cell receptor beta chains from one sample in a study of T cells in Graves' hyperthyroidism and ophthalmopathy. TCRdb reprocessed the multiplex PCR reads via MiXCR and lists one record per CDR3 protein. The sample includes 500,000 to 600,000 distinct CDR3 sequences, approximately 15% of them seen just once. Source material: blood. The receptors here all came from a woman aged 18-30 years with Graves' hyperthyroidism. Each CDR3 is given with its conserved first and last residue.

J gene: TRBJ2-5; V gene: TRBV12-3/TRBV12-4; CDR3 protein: CASRGGGTGQYF
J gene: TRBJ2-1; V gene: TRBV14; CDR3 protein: CASGQVPSGGNEQFF
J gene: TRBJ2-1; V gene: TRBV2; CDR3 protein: CASSDPSWGSSYNEQFF
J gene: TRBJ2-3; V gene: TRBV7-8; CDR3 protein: CASSLVYGTDTQYF
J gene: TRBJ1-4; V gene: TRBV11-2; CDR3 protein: CASSQGLGWGLLDANEKLFF
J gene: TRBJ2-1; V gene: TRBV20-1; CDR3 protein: CSATGLAGFQVNEQFF
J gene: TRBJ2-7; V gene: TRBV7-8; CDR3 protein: CASSSKLAGGKYEQYF
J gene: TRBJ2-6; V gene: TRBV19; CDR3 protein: CASSITSASSGANVLTF
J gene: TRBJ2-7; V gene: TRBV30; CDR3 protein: CAWSMSVSYEQYF
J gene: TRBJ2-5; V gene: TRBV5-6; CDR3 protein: CASSPVPHRYQETQYF
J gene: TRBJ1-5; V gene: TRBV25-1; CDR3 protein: CASSESGGERNQPQHF
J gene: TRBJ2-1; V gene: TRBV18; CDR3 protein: CASSFELYTNNEQFF
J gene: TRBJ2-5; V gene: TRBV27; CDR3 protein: CASSLSIRQETQYF
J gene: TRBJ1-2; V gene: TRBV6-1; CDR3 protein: CASTRTGEGYTF
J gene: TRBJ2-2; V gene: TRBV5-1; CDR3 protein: CASSSRGTGELFF
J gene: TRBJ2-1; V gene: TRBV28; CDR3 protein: CASSWTSGTYNEQFF
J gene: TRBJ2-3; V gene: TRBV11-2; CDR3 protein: CASSLGGWGSESDTQYF